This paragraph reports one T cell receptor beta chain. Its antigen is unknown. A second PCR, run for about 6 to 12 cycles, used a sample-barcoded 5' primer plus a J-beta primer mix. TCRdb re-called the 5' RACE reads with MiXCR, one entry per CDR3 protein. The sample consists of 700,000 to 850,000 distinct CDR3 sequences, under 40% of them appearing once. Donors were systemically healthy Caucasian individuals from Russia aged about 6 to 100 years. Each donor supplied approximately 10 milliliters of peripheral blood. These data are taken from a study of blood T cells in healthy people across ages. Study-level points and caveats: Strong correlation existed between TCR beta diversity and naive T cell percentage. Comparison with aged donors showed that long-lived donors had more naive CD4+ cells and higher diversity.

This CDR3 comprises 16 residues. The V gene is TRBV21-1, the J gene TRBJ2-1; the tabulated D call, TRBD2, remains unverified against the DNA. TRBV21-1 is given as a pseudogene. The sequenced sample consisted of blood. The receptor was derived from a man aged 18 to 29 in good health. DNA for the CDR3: TGTGCCAGCAGCCCTCCTTCGGACCAGTCCTACAATGAGCAGTATTTC. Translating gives CASSPPSDQSYNEQYF.